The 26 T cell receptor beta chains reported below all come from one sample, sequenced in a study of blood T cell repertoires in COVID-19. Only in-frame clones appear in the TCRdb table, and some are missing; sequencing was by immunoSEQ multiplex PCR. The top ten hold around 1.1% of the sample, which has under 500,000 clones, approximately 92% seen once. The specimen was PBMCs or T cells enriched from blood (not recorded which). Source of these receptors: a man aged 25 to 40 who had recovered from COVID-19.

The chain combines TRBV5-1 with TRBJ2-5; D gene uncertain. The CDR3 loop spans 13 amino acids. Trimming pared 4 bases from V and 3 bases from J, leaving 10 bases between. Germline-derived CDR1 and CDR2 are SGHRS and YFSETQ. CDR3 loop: CASSPVAEETQYF. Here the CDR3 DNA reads TGCGCCAGCAGCCCCGTGGCGGAAGAGACCCAGTACTTC.

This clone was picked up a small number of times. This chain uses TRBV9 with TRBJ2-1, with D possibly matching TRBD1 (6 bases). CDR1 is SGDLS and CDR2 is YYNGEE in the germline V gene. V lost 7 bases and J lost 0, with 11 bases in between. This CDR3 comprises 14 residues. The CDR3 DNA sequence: TGTGCCAGCGGGGGCGGACTCTCCTACAATGAGCAGTTCTTC. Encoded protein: CASGGGLSYNEQFF.

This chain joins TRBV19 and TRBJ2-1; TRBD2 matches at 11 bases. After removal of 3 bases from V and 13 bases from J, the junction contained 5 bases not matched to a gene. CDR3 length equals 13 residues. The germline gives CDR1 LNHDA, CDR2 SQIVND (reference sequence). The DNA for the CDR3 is TGTGCCAGTAGTATCGGACTAGCGGGTGATCAGTTCTTC. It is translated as CASSIGLAGDQFF.

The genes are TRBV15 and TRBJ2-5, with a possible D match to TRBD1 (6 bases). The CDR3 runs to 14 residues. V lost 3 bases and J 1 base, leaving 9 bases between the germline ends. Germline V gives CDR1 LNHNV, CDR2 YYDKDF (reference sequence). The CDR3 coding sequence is TGTGCCACCAGCAGGAGAGGGGGCCAAGAGACCCAGTACTTC. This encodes CATSRRGGQETQYF.

CDR3 residues: CASTINSGTPIIYTF. The CDR3 nucleotides read TGTGCCAGCACCATAAACTCAGGGACACCCATTATCTACACCTTC. V and J are TRBV6-5 and TRBJ1-2; D might be TRBD1 (6 bases). CDR1 and CDR2 from the germline V gene are MNHEY and SVGAGI. The V and J ends lost 7 bases and 10 bases respectively, with 25 bases between them. The CDR3 has 15 amino acids.

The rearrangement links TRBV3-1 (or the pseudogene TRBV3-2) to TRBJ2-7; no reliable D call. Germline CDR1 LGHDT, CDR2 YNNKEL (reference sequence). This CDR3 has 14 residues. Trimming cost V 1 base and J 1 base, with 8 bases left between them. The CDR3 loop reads CASSQGSRSYEQYF. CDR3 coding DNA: TGTGCCAGCAGCCAAGGGTCGCGATCCTACGAGCAGTACTTC.

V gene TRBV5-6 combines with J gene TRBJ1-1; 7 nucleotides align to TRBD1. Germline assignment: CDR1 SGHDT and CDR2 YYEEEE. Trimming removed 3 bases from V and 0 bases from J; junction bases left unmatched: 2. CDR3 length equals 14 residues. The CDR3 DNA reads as TGTGCCAGCAGCTACAGGGGAGTGAACACTGAAGCTTTCTTT. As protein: CASSYRGVNTEAFF.

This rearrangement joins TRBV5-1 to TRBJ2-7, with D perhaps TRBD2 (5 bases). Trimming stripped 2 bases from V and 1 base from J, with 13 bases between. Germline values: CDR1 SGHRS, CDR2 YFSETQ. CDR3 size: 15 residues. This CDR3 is CASSFAAEFSYEQYF. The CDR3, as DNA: TGCGCCAGCAGCTTTGCAGCGGAGTTTTCCTACGAGCAGTACTTC.

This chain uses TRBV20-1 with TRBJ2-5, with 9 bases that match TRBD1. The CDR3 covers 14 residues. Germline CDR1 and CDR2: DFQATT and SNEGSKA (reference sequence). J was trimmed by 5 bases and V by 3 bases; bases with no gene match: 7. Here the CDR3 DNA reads TGCAGTGCTAGTCCTGGACAGGGGAGGGAGACCCAGTACTTC. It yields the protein CSASPGQGRETQYF.

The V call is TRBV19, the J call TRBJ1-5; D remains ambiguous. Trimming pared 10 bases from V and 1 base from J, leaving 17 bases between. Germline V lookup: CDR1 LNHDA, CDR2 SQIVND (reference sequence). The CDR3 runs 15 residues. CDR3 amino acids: CATSPPRGSNQPQHF. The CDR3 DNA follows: TGTGCCACCTCACCCCCCAGAGGGAGCAATCAGCCCCAGCATTTT.

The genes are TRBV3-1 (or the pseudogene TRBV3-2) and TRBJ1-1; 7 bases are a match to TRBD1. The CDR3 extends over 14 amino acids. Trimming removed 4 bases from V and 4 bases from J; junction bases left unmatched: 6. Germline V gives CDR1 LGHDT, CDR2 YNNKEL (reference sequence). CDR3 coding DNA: TGTGCCAGCAGCCCTCAACAGGGGTTCACTGAAGCTTTCTTT. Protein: CASSPQQGFTEAFF.

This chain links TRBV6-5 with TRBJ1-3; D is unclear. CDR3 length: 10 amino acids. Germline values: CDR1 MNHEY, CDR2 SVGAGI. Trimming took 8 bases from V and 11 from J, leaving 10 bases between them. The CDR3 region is CASLTCPIYF. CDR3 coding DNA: TGTGCCAGCCTAACGTGCCCCATATATTTT.

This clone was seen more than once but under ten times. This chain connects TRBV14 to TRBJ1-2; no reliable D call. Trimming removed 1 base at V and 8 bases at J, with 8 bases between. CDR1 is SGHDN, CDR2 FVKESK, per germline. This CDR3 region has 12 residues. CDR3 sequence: CASSQGSVGYTF. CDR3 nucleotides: TGTGCCAGCAGCCAAGGTTCGGTAGGCTACACCTTC. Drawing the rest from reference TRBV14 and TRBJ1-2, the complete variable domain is EAGVTQFPSHSVIEKGQTVTLRCDPISGHDNLYWYRRVMGKEIKFLLHFVKESKQDESGMPNNRFLAERTGGTYSTLKVQPAELEDSGVYFCASSQGSVGYTFGSGTRLTVV.

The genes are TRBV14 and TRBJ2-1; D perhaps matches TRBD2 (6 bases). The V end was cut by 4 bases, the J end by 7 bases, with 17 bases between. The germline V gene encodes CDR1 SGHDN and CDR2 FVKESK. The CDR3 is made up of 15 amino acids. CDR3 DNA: TGTGCCAGCAGCCTTAGGCCGGGGGTCCCTAATGAGCAGTTCTTC. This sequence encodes CASSLRPGVPNEQFF.

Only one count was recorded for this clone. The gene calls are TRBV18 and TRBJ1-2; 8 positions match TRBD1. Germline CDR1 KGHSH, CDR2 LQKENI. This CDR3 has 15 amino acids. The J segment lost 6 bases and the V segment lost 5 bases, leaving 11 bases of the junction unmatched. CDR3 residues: CASSGIETGADGYTF. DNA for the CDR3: TGTGCCAGCTCAGGGATTGAGACAGGGGCTGATGGCTACACCTTC.

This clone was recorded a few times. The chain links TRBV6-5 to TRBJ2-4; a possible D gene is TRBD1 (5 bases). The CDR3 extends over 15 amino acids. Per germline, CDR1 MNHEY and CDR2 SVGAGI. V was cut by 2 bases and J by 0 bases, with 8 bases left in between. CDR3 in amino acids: CASSYQGSAKNIQYF. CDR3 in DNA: TGTGCCAGCAGTTACCAGGGTTCAGCCAAAAACATTCAGTACTTC.

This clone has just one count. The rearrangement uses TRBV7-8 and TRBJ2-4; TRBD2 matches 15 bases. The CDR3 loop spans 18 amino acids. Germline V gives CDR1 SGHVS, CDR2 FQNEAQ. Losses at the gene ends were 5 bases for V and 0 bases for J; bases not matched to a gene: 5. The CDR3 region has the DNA TGTGCCAGCAGCCCGGGACTAGCGGGGGGAATAGCCAAAAACATTCAGTACTTC. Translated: CASSPGLAGGIAKNIQYF.

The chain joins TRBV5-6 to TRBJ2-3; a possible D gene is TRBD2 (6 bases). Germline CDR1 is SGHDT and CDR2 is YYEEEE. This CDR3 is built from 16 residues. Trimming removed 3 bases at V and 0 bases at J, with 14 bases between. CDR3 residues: CASSSPGLGSTDTQYF. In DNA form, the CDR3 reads TGTGCCAGCAGCTCTCCGGGACTGGGGAGCACAGATACGCAGTATTTT.

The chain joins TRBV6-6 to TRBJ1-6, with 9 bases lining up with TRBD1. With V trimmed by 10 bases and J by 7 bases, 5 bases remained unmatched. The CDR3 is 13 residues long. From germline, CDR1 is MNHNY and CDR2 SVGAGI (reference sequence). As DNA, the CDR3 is TGTGCCACAACGGGACAGGGAAATTCACCCCTCCACTTT. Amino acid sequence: CATTGQGNSPLHF.

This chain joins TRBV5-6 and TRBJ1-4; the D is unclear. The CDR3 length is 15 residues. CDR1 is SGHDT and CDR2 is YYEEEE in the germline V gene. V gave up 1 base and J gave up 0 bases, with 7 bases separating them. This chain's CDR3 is CASSLWATTNEKLFF. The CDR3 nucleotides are TGTGCCAGCAGCTTGTGGGCCACAACTAATGAAAAACTGTTTTTT. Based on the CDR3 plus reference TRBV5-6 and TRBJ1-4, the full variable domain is DAGVTQSPTHLIKTRGQQVTLRCSPKSGHDTVSWYQQALGQGPQFIFQYYEEEERQRGNFPDRFSGHQFPNYSSELNVNALLLGDSALYLCASSLWATTNEKLFFGSGTQLSVL.

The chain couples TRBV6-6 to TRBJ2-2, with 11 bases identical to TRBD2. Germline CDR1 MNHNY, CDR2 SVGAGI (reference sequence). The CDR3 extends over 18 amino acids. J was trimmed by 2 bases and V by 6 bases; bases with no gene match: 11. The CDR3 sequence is CASRRLAGNVLNTGELFF. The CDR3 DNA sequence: TGTGCCAGCAGGCGACTAGCGGGAAACGTATTAAACACCGGGGAGCTGTTTTTT.

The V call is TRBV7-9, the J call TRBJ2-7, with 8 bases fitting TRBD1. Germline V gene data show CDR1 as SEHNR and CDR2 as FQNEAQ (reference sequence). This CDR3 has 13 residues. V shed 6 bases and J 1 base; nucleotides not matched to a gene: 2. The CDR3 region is CASRTGESYEQYF. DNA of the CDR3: TGTGCCAGCAGGACAGGGGAGTCCTACGAGCAGTACTTC.

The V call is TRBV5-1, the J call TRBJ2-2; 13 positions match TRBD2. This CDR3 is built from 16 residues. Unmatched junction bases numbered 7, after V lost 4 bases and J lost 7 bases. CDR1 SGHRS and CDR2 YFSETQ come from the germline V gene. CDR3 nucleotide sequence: TGCGCCAGCAGCACCGGACTAGCGGGAGCTGACGGGGAGCTGTTTTTT. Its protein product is CASSTGLAGADGELFF.

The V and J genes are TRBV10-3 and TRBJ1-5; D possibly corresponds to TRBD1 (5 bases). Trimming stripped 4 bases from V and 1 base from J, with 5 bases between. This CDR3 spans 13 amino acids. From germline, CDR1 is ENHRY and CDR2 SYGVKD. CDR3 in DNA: TGTGCCATCAGTGGACAGAGCAATCAGCCCCAGCATTTT. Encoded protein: CAISGQSNQPQHF.

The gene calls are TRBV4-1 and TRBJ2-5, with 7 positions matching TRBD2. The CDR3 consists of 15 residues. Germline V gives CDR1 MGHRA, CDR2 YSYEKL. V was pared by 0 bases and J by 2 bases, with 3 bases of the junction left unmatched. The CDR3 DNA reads TGCGCCAGCAGCCAAGACCCTAGCGGACAAGAGACCCAGTACTTC. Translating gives CASSQDPSGQETQYF.

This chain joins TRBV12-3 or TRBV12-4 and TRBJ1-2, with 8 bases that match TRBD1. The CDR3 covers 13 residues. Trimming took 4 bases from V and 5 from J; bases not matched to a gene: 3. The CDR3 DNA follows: TGTGCCAGCAGTTCGACAGGGGATTATGGCTACACCTTC. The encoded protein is CASSSTGDYGYTF.